This T cell receptor (beta chain) was profiled in a study of radiotherapy plus CTLA-4 blockade in lung cancer. Generated by immunoSEQ multiplex PCR, the TCRdb table keeps only in-frame clones and is missing some. Of approximately 33,000 clones in the sample, 78% were seen once. V lost 2 bases and J lost 8, with 12 bases in between. The CDR3 length is 13 residues. CDR1 and CDR2 (germline): MNHNY, SVGAGI (reference sequence). This TCR derives from a human donor with non-small cell lung cancer who had stable disease on radiotherapy plus ipilimumab. The sample here was peripheral blood, taken from a patient treated with radiotherapy plus ipilimumab. The V gene is TRBV6-6, the J gene TRBJ1-2; no clear D gene. The CDR3 DNA sequence: TGTGCCAGCAGTTACCCGGGCGTCTCCGGCTACACCTTC. Amino acid sequence: CASSYPGVSGYTF.